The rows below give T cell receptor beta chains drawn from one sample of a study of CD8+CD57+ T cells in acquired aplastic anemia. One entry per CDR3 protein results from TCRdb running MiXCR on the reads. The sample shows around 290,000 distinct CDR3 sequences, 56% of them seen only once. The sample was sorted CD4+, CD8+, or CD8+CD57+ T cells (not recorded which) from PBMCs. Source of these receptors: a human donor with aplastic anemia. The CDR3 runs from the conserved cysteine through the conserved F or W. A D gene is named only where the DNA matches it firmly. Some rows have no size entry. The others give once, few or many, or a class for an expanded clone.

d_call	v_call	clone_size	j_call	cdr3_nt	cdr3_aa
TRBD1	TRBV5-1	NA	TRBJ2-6	TGCGCCAGCAGCAGTTGGACAGGGACTGGGGCCAACGTCCTGACTTTC	CASSSWTGTGANVLTF
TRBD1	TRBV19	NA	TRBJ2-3	TGTGCCAGTAGACAGGGGGCATCGGATACGCGGTATTTT	CASRQGASDTRYF
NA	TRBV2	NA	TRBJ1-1	TGTGCCAGCAGTGGGACACAGGAGAACACTGAAGCTTTCTTT	CASSGTQENTEAFF
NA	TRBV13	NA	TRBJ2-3	TGTACCAGCAGCCCACGCTACCAGGGGTGCACAGATACGCAGTATTTT	CTSSPRYQGCTDTQYF
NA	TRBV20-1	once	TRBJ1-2	TGCAGTGCTAGAGTCTTTCAGGGGAACTATGGCTACACCTTC	CSARVFQGNYGYTF
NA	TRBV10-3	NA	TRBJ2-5	TGTGCCAGCAGTGGTTCGCGGGGAGAGACCCAGTACTTC	CASSGSRGETQYF
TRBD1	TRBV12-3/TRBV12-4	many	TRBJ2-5	TGTGCCAGCAGTTTAGGGACAGGTCGTGAGACCCAGTACTTC	CASSLGTGRETQYF
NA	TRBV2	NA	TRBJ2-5	TGTGCCCTAGGGGGCGGGGGTAACCAAGAGACCCTGTACTTC	CALGGGGNQETLYF
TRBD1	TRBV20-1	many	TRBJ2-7	TGCAGTGCTAGATTAACAGGGGGGACCTACGAGCAGTACTTC	CSARLTGGTYEQYF
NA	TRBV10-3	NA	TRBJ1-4	TGTGCCATCAGTGAGTCTAGGGGAGCAGGTGAAAAACTGTTTTTT	CAISESRGAGEKLFF
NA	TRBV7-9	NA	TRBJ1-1	TGTGCCAGCAGCTTAGTAGGCAGGAATGAAGCTTTCTTT	CASSLVGRNEAFF
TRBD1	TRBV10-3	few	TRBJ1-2	TGTGCCATCAGTGAGTCTCGGACAGGGCCCTATGGCTACACCTTC	CAISESRTGPYGYTF
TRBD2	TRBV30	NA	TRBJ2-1	TGTGCCTGGAGCCAACAGGGCGGGAGGGGTGAGCAGTTCTTC	CAWSQQGGRGEQFF
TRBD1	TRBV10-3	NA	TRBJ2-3	TGTGCCATCAGTCCCTCGGACAGGGCAGCAGATACGCAGTATTTT	CAISPSDRAADTQYF
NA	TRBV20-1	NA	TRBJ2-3	TGCAGTGTGGGGGTACACACAGATACGCAGTATTTT	CSVGVHTDTQYF
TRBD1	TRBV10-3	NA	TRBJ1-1	TGTGCCATCAGGACAGGGTTAGGCACTGAAGCTTTCTTT	CAIRTGLGTEAFF
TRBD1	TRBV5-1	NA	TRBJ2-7	TGCGCCAGCAGCTTGGTTGGGACAGGTTTCGAGCAGTACTTC	CASSLVGTGFEQYF
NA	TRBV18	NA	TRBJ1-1	TGTGCCAGCTCACCTCGTAGTACGGGGTATCCTGAAGCTTTCTTT	CASSPRSTGYPEAFF
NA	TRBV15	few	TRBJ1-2	TGTGCCACCAGCGGCCATGGGGGTGACTATGGCTACACCTTC	CATSGHGGDYGYTF
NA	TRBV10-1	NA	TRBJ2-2	TGCGCCAGCAGTGAGTCGGCCGGGGAGCTGTTTTTT	CASSESAGELFF
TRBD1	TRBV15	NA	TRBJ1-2	TGTGCCACCAAAGGACAGGGAGATGGCTACACCTTC	CATKGQGDGYTF
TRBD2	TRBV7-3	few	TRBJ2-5	TGTGCCAGCAGCCCCGGGAGGACTAGCGGGTTCCAAGAGACCCAGTACTTC	CASSPGRTSGFQETQYF
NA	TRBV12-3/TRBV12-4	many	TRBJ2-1	TGTGCCAGCAGTTTATCACTAAGGTCGACTGAGCAGTTCTTC	CASSLSLRSTEQFF
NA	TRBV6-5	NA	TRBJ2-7	TGTGCCAGCATGTCGATGTGGGGACGGTCGAGCGAGCAGTACTTC	CASMSMWGRSSEQYF
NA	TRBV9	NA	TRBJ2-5	TGTGCCAGCAGCTCTAGCAGTTCGGGGACCCAGTACTTC	CASSSSSSGTQYF
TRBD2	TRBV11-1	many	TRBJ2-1	TGTGCCAGCAGGCTAGCGGGGGCCGCTAGCTCCTACAATGAGCAGTTCTTC	CASRLAGAASSYNEQFF
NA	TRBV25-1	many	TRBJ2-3	TGTGCCAGCACACCACTAGCCCTCACAGATACGCAGTATTTT	CASTPLALTDTQYF
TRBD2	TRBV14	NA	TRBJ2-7	TGTGCCAGCAGACTTAGCGGGAGTGGCTACGAGCAGTACTTC	CASRLSGSGYEQYF
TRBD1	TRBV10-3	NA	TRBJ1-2	TGTGCCATCAGCGGGACAGGGGGTTTCTATGGCTACACCTTC	CAISGTGGFYGYTF
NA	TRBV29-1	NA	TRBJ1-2	TGCAGCGTTGAAGAAGTTGCAGGCGCCGGCTACACCTTC	CSVEEVAGAGYTF
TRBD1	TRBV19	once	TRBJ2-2	TGTGCCAGTAGTCTCCGGGACAGGGGGTCTGCCGGGGAGCCGTTTTTT	CASSLRDRGSAGEPFF
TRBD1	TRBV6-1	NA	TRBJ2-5	TGTGCCAGCAGAGACAGGACAGGGAAGTTGGAAGAGACCCAGTACTTC	CASRDRTGKLEETQYF
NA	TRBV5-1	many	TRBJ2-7	TGCGCCAGCACACAAGAGGGGGGTAGCGGGCAGTACTTC	CASTQEGGSGQYF
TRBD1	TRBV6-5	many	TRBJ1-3	TGTGCCAGCAGTTACTCGAAACAGGGGGTAGGAAACACCATATATTTT	CASSYSKQGVGNTIYF
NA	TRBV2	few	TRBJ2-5	TGTGCCAGCAGTGGGACAGCCTCCGCCCAAGAGACCCAGTACTTC	CASSGTASAQETQYF
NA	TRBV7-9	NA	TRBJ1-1	TGTGCCAGCAGCCCCTCGGGGGTGGGGAACACTGAAGCTTTCTTT	CASSPSGVGNTEAFF
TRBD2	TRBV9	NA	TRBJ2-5	TGTGCCAGCAGCGTCTCTAGCGGGGGAGGGGAGACCCAGTACTTC	CASSVSSGGGETQYF
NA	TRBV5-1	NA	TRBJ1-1	TGCGCCAGCAGCTTGGATCCCCGTCAGATGCCCGTCACTGAAGCTTTCTTT	CASSLDPRQMPVTEAFF
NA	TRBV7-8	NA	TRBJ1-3	TGTGCCAGCAGCCTGAACCTGCTCACTGGAAACACCATATATTTT	CASSLNLLTGNTIYF
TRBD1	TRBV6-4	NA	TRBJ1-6	TGTGCCAGCAGCTTCGAGCTGGGCCGGGGACAGTCAAATTCACCCCTCCACTTT	CASSFELGRGQSNSPLHF
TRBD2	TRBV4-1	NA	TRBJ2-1	TGCGCCAGCAGCCAAGATGGCGGACTAGCGGGGGGATTTGAGCAGTTCTTC	CASSQDGGLAGGFEQFF